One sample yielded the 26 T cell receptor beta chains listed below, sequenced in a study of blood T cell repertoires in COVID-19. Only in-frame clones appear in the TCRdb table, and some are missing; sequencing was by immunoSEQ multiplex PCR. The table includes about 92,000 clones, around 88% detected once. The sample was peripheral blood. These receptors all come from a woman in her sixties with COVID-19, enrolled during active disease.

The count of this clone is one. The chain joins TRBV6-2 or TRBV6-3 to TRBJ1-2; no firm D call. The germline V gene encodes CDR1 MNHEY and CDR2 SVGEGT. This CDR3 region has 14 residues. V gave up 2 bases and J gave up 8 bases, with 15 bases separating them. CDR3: CASSYRRRVEGYTF. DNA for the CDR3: TGTGCCAGCAGTTACCGCCGGAGGGTCGAGGGCTACACCTTC.

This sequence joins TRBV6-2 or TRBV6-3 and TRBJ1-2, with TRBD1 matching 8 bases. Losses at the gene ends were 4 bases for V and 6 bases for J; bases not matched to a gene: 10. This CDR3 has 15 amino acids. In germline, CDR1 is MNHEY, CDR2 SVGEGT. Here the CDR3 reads CASSSYQGAVNGYTF. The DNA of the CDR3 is TGTGCCAGCAGTTCCTATCAGGGGGCCGTGAATGGCTACACCTTC.

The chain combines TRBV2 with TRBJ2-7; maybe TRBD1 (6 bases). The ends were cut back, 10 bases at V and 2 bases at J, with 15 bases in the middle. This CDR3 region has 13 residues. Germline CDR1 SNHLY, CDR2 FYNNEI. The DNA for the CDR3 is TGTGCCACCCGACAGGATTCCACCTACGAGCAGTACTTC. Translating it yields CATRQDSTYEQYF.

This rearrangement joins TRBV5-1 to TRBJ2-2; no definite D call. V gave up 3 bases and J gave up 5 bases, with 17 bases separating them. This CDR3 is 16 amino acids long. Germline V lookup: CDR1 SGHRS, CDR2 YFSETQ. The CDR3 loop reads CASSSRTSAATGELFF. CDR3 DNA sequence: TGCGCCAGCAGCTCTAGAACATCGGCAGCGACCGGGGAGCTGTTTTTT.

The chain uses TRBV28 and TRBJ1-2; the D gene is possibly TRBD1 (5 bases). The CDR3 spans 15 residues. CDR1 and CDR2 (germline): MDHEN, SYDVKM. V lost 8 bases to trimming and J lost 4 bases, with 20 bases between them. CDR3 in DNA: TGTGCCAGCCTGGCGGGGCAACCCGTCCCCTATGGCTACACCTTC. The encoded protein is CASLAGQPVPYGYTF.

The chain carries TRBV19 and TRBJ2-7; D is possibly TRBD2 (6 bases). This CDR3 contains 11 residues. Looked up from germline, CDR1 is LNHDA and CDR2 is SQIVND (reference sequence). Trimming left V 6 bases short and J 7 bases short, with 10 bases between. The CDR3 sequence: CASSGTGEQYF. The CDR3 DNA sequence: TGTGCCAGTAGCGGGACTGGGGAGCAGTACTTC.

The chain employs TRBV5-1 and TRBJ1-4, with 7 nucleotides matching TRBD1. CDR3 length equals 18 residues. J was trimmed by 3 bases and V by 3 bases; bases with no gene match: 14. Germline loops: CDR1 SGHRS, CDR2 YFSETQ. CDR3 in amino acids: CASSSPRGQDRANEKLFF. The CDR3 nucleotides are TGCGCCAGCAGCTCCCCCCGAGGACAGGATCGAGCTAATGAAAAACTGTTTTTT.

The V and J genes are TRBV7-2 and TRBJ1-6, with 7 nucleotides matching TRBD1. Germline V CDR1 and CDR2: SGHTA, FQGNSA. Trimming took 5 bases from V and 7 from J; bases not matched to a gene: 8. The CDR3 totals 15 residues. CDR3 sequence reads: CASSQGGAKNSPLHF. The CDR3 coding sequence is TGTGCCAGCAGCCAAGGGGGCGCGAAAAATTCACCCCTCCACTTT.

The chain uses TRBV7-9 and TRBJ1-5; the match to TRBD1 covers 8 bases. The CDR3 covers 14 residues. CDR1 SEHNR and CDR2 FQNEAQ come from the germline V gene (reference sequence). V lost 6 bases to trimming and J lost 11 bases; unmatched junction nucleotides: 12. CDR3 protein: CASSLGTGPRAQHF. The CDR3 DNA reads TGTGCCAGCAGTTTGGGGACAGGCCCGCGAGCCCAGCATTTT.

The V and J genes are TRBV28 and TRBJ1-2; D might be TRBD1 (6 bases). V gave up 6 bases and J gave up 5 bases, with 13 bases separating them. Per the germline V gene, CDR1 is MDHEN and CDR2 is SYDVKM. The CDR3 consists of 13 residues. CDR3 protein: CASSPTGPYGYTF. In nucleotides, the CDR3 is TGTGCCAGCAGCCCGACAGGCCCTTATGGCTACACCTTC.

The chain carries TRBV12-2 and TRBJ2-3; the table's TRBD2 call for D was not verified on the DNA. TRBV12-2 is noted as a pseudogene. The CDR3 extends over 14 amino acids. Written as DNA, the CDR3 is TGTGCAAGTCGAATAGCCCCTGGGACAGATACGCAGTATTTT. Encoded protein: CASRIAPGTDTQYF.

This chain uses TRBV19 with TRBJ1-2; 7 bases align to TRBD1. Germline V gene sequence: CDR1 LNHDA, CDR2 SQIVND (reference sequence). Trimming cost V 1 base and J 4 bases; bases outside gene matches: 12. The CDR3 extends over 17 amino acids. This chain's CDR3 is CASSIVLIGQEIYGYTF. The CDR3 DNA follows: TGTGCCAGTAGTATAGTCCTCATTGGACAGGAGATCTATGGCTACACCTTC.

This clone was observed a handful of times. The CDR3 bases are TGTGCCAGCAGTGAATCCCGGAGCTATGGCTACACCTTC. It specifies CASSESRSYGYTF. The chain links TRBV6-1 to TRBJ1-2; D is uncertain. The CDR3 loop spans 13 amino acids. Trimming left V 2 bases short and J 4 bases short, with 8 bases between. Germline CDR1 reads MNHNS; CDR2 reads SASEGT.

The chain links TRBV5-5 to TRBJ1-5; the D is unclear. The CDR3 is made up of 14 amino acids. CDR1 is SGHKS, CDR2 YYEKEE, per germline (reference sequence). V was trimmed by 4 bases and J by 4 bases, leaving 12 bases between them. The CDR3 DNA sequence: TGTGCCAGCAGCCCTGCTCTAGGAAATCAGCCCCAGCATTTT. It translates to CASSPALGNQPQHF.

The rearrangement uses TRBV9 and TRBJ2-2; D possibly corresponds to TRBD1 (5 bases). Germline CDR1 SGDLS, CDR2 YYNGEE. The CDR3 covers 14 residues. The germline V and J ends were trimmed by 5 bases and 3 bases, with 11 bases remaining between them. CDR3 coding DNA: TGTGCCAGCAGTACAGGTTTGGACACCGGGGAGCTGTTTTTT. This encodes CASSTGLDTGELFF. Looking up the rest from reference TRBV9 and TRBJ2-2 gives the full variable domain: DSGVTQTPKHLITATGQRVTLRCSPRSGDLSVYWYQQSLDQGLQFLIQYYNGEERAKGNILERFSAQQFPDLHSELNLSSLELGDSALYFCASSTGLDTGELFFGEGSRLTVL.

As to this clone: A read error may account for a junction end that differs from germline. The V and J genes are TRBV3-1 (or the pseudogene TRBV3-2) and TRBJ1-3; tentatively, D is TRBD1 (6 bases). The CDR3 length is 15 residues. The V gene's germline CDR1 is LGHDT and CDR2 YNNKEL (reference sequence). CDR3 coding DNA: TGTGCCAGCAGCCGCCAGGGGAGAAGCGAGGGCCCGGCGGATTTT. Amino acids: CASSRQGRSEGPADF.

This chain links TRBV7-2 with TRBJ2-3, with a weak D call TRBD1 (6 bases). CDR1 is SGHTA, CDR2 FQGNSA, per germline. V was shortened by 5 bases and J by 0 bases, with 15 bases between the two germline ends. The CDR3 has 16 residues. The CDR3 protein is CASSPQTGISTDTQYF. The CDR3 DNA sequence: TGTGCCAGCAGCCCCCAGACAGGCATAAGCACAGATACGCAGTATTTT.

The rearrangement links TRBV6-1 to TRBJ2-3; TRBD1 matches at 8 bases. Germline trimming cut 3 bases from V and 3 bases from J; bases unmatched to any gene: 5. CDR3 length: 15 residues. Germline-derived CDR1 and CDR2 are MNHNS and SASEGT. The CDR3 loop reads CASSDRQGSTDTQYF. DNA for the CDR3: TGTGCCAGCAGTGATAGACAGGGGAGTACAGATACGCAGTATTTT.

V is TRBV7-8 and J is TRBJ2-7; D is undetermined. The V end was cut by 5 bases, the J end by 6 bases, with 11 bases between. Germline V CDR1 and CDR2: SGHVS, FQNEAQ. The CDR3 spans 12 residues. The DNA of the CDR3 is TGTGCCAGCAGCGGAGCCTTCCGCGAGCAGTACTTC. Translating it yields CASSGAFREQYF.

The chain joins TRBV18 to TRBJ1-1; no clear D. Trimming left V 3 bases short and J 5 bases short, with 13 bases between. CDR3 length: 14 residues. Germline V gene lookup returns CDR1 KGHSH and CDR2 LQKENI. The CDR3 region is CASSPLREGTEAFF. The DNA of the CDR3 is TGTGCCAGCTCACCCCTCCGGGAAGGGACTGAAGCTTTCTTT.

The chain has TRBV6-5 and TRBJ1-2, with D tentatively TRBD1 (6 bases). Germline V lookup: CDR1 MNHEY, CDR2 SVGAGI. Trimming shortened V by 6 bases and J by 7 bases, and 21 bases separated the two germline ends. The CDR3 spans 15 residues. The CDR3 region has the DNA TGTGCCAGCAGCCGCGCATGGAGTCAGGGGATTGGCTACACCTTC. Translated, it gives CASSRAWSQGIGYTF.

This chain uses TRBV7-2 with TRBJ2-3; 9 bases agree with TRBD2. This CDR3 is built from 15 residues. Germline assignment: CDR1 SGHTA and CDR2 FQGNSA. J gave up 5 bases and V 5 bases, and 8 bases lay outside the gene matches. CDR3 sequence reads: CASSTLRGGGDTQYF. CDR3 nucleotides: TGTGCCAGCAGCACGTTGCGGGGGGGCGGAGATACGCAGTATTTT.

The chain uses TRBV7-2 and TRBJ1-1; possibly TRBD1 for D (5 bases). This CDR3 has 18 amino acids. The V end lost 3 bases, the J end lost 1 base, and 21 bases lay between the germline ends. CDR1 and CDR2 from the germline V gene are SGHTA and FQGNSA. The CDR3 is CASSFIPKTVPTNTEAFF. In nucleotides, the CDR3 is TGTGCCAGCAGCTTCATACCGAAGACAGTACCCACGAACACTGAAGCTTTCTTT.

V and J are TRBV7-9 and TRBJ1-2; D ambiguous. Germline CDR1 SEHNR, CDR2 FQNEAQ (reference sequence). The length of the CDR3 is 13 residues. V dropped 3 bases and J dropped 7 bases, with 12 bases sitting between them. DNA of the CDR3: TGTGCCAGCAGCTTTGGAGGTCAGGTTGGCTACACCTTC. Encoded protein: CASSFGGQVGYTF.

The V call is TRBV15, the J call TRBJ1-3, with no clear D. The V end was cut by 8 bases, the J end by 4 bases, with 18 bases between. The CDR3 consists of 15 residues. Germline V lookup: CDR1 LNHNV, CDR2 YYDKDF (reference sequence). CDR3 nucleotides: TGTGCCACCTCAGAACAGATTTCGGCCGGAAACACCATATATTTT. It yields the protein CATSEQISAGNTIYF.

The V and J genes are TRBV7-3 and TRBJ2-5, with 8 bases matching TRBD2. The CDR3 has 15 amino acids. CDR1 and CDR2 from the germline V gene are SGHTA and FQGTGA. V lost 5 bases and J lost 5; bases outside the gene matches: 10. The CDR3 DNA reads TGTGCCAGCAGCAAAACAGCGGGGGCGGCGGAGACCCAGTACTTC. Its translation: CASSKTAGAAETQYF.